This record covers a single TCR beta chain. This clonotype has more than one count but fewer than ten. What antigen it recognizes has not been identified. No much larger clonotype is one base removed from it; base qualities were not supplied. The treatment or condition label on this specimen signifies: live attenuated yellow fever vaccine strain. Two biological replicates of bulk PBMCs were collected at each blood-draw timepoint. PBMCs were isolated from peripheral blood using a standard Ficoll-Paque protocol. RNA was extracted with TriZol from bulk PBMCs, CD4 and CD8 fractions, and dextramer-positive and dextramer-negative fractions. The sample is drawn from a study of T cells after yellow fever vaccination (dated by TCRdb to between 2018 and 2021). For context, the study as a whole: Libraries from fractions with low cell numbers were prepared with the SMART-Seq v4 Ultra Low Input RNA kit. Blood was collected at multiple timepoints before and after primary and secondary immunization, and bulk PBMC replicates and cell subsets were isolated. Two healthy male donors, one aged 18 to 29 and one aged 30 to 40 years, were included in the cohort. Bulk TCR alpha and beta repertoires were sequenced longitudinally to track T-cell clones before and after primary and booster YFV17D yellow fever vaccination.

TCR cDNA was synthesized by 5'RACE template switching, which introduced a universal primer site and unique molecular identifiers. Priming for cDNA synthesis came from both the TCR alpha and TCR beta constant segments. Libraries were amplified in two PCR steps, with sample barcodes and sequencing adapters added in the second step. Sequencing of libraries was performed on Illumina HiSeq 2500 (2x100 bp) or NovaSeq (2x150 bp). As for how the authors treated the data: MIGEC handled demultiplexing of reads and collapsing into UMI consensus sequences, while MiXCR performed V(D)J alignment. Clonotypes responding to the vaccine were identified with edgeR on replicate PBMC samples, with the criteria of FDR below 0.01 and a log2 fold change above 5 up to day 15. Each bulk clonotype received a CD4 or CD8 identity based on whether the sequenced CD4 or CD8 repertoire contained that clonotype at higher abundance. TCRdb cleaned the public reads at Q25 with fastp, built clones with MiXCR and kept in-frame beta chains. Duplicate CDR3 protein sequences are folded into a single record with the most common DNA and genes. These V and J calls originate from TCRdb's pipeline instead of the authors' own analysis. This sample gives roughly 330,000 distinct CDR3 sequences in total; around 6.8% of them show up just once. The ten largest clones represent roughly a sixth of the sample.

Study-wide conclusions, independent of this receptor: Because abundant contaminating clonotypes from the bulk population could be contained in FACS-sorted repertoires, computational filtering was required. After the booster, most clones that had expanded after primary vaccination were detected again (around 97% of CD4 and 88% of CD8), suggesting broad maintenance of memory. The secondary T-cell response was weaker than the primary response but faster, peaking on day 5 instead of day 15. A small fraction of clonotypes appeared in both the CD4 and CD8 compartments, likely as a result of convergent recombination. Because the study included only a couple of donors, the extent to which the findings can be generalized is limited.

This clonotype was sampled from a man aged 18 to 29 who received the YFV17D yellow fever vaccine. Sample: PBMCs, taken 35 to 50 days after the first yellow fever vaccination.

CDR3 loop: CASSSQGTSGDNEQYV. Read as DNA, the sequence is TGTGCCAGCAGCTCTCAGGGGACTAGCGGGGACAACGAGCAGTACGTC. The V and J segments used are TRBV13 and TRBJ2-7; 13 bases in between match TRBD2. The CDR3, from cysteine to valine, totals 16 residues. Only the CDR3 DNA is retained, 48 bases long and in frame from the first base. V is pruned by 4 bases and J by 5 bases, leaving 8 bases of the junction without a gene match. In the germline V gene (reference sequence), CDR1 corresponds to PRHDT and CDR2 to FYEKMQ.